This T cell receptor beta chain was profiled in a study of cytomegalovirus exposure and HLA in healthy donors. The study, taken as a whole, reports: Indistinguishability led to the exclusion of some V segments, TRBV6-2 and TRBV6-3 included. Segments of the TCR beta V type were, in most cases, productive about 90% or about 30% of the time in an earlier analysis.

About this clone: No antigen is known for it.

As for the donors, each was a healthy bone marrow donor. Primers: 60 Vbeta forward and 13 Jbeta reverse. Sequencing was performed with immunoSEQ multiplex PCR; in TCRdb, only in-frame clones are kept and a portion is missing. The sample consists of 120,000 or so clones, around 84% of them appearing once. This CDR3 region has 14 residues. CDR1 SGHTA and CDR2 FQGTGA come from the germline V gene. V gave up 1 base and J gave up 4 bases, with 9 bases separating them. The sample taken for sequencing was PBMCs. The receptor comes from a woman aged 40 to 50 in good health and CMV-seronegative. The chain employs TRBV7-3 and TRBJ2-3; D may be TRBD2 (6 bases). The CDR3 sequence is CASSLNPGADTQYF. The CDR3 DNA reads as TGTGCCAGCAGCTTAAATCCGGGGGCAGATACGCAGTATTTT.